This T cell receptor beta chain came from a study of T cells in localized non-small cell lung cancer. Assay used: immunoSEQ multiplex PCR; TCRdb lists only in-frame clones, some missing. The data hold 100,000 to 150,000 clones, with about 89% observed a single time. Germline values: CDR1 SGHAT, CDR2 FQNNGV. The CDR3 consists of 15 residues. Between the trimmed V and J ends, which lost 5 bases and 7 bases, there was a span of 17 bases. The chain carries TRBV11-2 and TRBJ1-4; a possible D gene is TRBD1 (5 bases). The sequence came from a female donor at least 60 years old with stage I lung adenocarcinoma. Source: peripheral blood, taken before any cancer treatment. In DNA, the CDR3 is TGTGCCAGCAGCCTTACGGGGGGACGTGGTGAAAAACTGTTTTTT. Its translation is CASSLTGGRGEKLFF.